These 32 T cell receptor beta chains came from one sample sequenced in a study of blood T cells in healthy people across ages. Primers used in a second PCR of roughly 6 to 12 cycles were a sample-barcoded 5' primer and a J-beta primer mix. TCRdb re-derived calls from the 5' RACE reads in MiXCR, one entry per CDR3 protein. The table lists roughly 800,000 distinct CDR3 sequences, roughly 64% of them singletons. Sequenced input: blood. Every receptor here comes from a man aged 30-40 years in good health.

V usage is TRBV20-1 and J usage is TRBJ1-2, with D unclear. CDR1 DFQATT and CDR2 SNEGSKA come from the germline V gene (reference sequence). Trimming pared 5 bases from V and 8 bases from J, leaving 27 bases between. The CDR3 runs to 16 residues. The CDR3 nucleotides are TGCAGTGCTCCCGGAGAAGGCCTCTTATCGCTATACGGCTACACCTTC. Amino acids: CSAPGEGLLSLYGYTF.

This clonotype was counted a single time. The CDR3 reads CRAPGASGYNEQFF. The CDR3 DNA sequence: TGCAGAGCCCCCGGGGCTAGCGGTTACAATGAGCAGTTCTTC. The chain combines TRBV20-1 with TRBJ2-1; 7 nucleotides agree with TRBD2. This CDR3 has 14 residues. In germline, CDR1 is DFQATT, CDR2 SNEGSKA (reference sequence).

The J gene is TRBJ2-7, the V gene TRBV29-1, with 7 bases fitting TRBD1. The V and J ends lost 7 bases and 3 bases, in that order; junction bases with no gene match: 9. Germline V CDR1 and CDR2: SQVTM, ANQGSEA. The CDR3 spans 13 residues. This CDR3 is CSAKGGQHYEQYF. CDR3 nucleotide sequence: TGCAGCGCAAAAGGGGGACAGCACTACGAGCAGTACTTC.

The sample holds one count of this clonotype. The V call is TRBV5-1, the J call TRBJ1-4; 9 bases align to TRBD1. V gave up 4 bases and J gave up 8 bases; unmatched junction bases: 9. Germline loops: CDR1 SGHRS, CDR2 YFSETQ. CDR3 size: 15 residues. The CDR3 DNA is TGCGCCAGCAGCAGTCTAGGGACAGGGAGGGAAAAACTGTTTTTT. Translating gives CASSSLGTGREKLFF.

The chain employs TRBV6-6 and TRBJ2-1; no clear D gene. Trimming pared 0 bases from V and 10 bases from J, leaving 19 bases between. Germline lookup yields CDR1 MNHNY and CDR2 SVGAGI (reference sequence). This CDR3 has 16 amino acids. The CDR3 loop reads CASSYSRGIDRNEQFF. The CDR3 bases are TGTGCCAGCAGTTACTCACGAGGAATAGACCGCAACGAGCAGTTCTTC.

The rearrangement links TRBV29-1 to TRBJ2-1, with 9 bases identical to TRBD1. This CDR3 has 13 residues. Germline V gives CDR1 SQVTM, CDR2 ANQGSEA. The V segment lost 8 bases and the J segment 4 bases; nucleotides outside the gene matches: 6. CDR3: CSYTGTGYNEQFF. The CDR3 nucleotides are TGCAGCTACACCGGGACAGGGTACAATGAGCAGTTCTTC.

This clonotype was seen many times. This chain uses TRBV15 with TRBJ1-2, with D tentatively TRBD1 (5 bases). Trimming removed 5 bases from V and 7 bases from J, with 17 bases in between. CDR3 size: 14 residues. From germline, CDR1 is LNHNV and CDR2 YYDKDF (reference sequence). This CDR3 is CATSLKGPTAGYTF. CDR3 sequence (DNA): TGTGCCACCAGCCTTAAGGGACCTACGGCTGGCTACACCTTC. The full variable domain, in which reference TRBV15 and TRBJ1-2 provide the parts outside the CDR3, is DAMVIQNPRYQVTQFGKPVTLSCSQTLNHNVMYWYQQKSSQAPKLLFHYYDKDFNNEADTPDNFQSRRPNTSFCFLDIRSPGLGDTAMYLCATSLKGPTAGYTFGSGTRLTVV.

The chain uses TRBV20-1 and TRBJ2-3; no reliable D call. There are 14 residues in the CDR3. The germline V gene has CDR1 DFQATT and CDR2 SNEGSKA (reference sequence). Trimming took off 0 bases at V and 1 base at J, with 8 bases between the two ends. Here the CDR3 reads CSARETRGTDTQYF. CDR3 bases: TGCAGTGCTAGAGAGACCCGAGGCACAGATACGCAGTATTTT.

Concerning this clonotype: A much larger clonotype is one base distant, so this may be a read error. The chain joins TRBV5-5 to TRBJ1-2, with TRBD1 matching over 8 bases. In germline, CDR1 is SGHKS, CDR2 YYEKEE (reference sequence). V lost 4 bases and J lost 6; bases outside the gene matches: 14. The CDR3 totals 16 residues. The CDR3 sequence: CASSLTPGQDPHGYTF. The CDR3 coding sequence is TGTGCCAGCAGCCTAACGCCGGGACAGGACCCCCATGGCTACACCTTC.

The V call is TRBV20-1, the J call TRBJ1-1, with D perhaps TRBD1 (6 bases). V was clipped by 0 bases and J by 0 bases, with 11 bases between them. Germline V lookup: CDR1 DFQATT, CDR2 SNEGSKA (reference sequence). The CDR3 consists of 15 residues. Written as DNA, the CDR3 is TGCAGTGCTAGAGATCCCACAGGGATGAACACTGAAGCTTTCTTT. Residues: CSARDPTGMNTEAFF.

This clonotype was counted a few times. This sequence joins TRBV7-9 and TRBJ2-5, with D possibly TRBD2 on 5 matching bases. Per the germline V gene, CDR1 is SEHNR and CDR2 is FQNEAQ (reference sequence). This CDR3 comprises 15 residues. V lost 5 bases to trimming and J lost 6 bases, with 19 bases between them. The CDR3 bases are TGTGCCAGCAGCGCCTCGGGATCGATATATCAGACCCAGTACTTC. It yields the protein CASSASGSIYQTQYF.

V and J are TRBV7-2 and TRBJ2-4; perhaps D is TRBD1 or TRBD2 (5 bases each). CDR3 length equals 20 residues. CDR1 is SGHTA, CDR2 FQGNSA, per germline. V lost 0 bases and J 0 bases, leaving 21 bases between the germline ends. The CDR3 protein is CASSLALDSAEAVAKNIQYF. CDR3 nucleotide sequence: TGTGCCAGCAGCTTAGCGCTCGACAGCGCGGAGGCTGTAGCCAAAAACATTCAGTACTTC.

This clonotype was found a few times. CDR3 DNA sequence: TGCAGCGTTGGGGATCTGAGGGGAAGGGGGCGCGAGCAGTACTTC. This codes for CSVGDLRGRGREQYF. The genes are TRBV29-1 and TRBJ2-7, with 7 bases fitting TRBD1. In germline, CDR1 is SQVTM, CDR2 ANQGSEA. With V trimmed by 4 bases and J by 6 bases, 15 bases remained unmatched. This CDR3 has 15 amino acids.

This rearrangement joins TRBV7-6 to TRBJ2-7; 7 bases align to TRBD2. In germline, CDR1 is SGHVS, CDR2 FNYEAQ. There are 16 residues in the CDR3. V lost 1 base, J lost 7 bases, and 13 bases stayed unmatched. The CDR3 sequence: CASSLGLGGTGNEQYF. The CDR3 DNA reads as TGTGCCAGCAGCTTAGGACTCGGGGGGACGGGCAATGAGCAGTACTTC.

This chain connects TRBV10-3 to TRBJ2-7, with unresolved D. TRBJ2-5 matches the DNA end more closely, so the J call is doubtful. CDR3 length: 14 residues. Germline V gives CDR1 ENHRY, CDR2 SYGVKD. CDR3 nucleotide sequence: TGTGCCATCAGTGAGTCTGGAGACCAAGAGACCCAGTACTTC. Protein sequence: CAISESGDQETQYF.

This rearrangement joins TRBV9 to TRBJ2-1, with 10 bases identical to TRBD2. The V segment lost 1 base and the J segment 9 bases; nucleotides outside the gene matches: 7. Per germline, CDR1 SGDLS and CDR2 YYNGEE. The CDR3 has 15 residues. CDR3 residues: CASSVTAGGPVEQFF. CDR3 DNA sequence: TGTGCCAGCAGCGTAACAGCGGGAGGGCCCGTTGAGCAGTTCTTC.

This clonotype has more than one count but fewer than ten. The chain recombines TRBV12-3 or TRBV12-4 with TRBJ2-5, with TRBD2 matching over 7 bases. After removal of 2 bases from V and 2 bases from J, the junction contained 8 bases not matched to a gene. The CDR3 totals 16 residues. The DNA of the CDR3 is TGTGCCAGCAGTTTAAAGCTAGCGGCGCCTCAAGAGACCCAGTACTTC. Residues: CASSLKLAAPQETQYF.

The chain couples TRBV4-1 to TRBJ1-5, with D tentatively TRBD1 (5 bases). The CDR3 contains 16 residues. The germline CDR1 and CDR2 sequences are MGHRA and YSYEKL. V was trimmed by 2 bases and J by 5 bases, leaving 16 bases between them. The CDR3 reads CASSQLYTRGDQPQHF. The CDR3 nucleotides are TGCGCCAGCAGCCAACTATACACCCGGGGGGATCAGCCCCAGCATTTT.

The chain couples TRBV5-1 to TRBJ2-1; 11 nucleotides match TRBD2. This CDR3 contains 16 residues. The germline CDR1 and CDR2 sequences are SGHRS and YFSETQ. J gave up 1 base and V 5 bases, and 5 bases lay outside the gene matches. The CDR3 nucleotides are TGCGCCAGCAGACTTACTAGCGGGAGTTCCTACAATGAGCAGTTCTTC. It yields the protein CASRLTSGSSYNEQFF.

This chain links TRBV15 with TRBJ2-1; D is unresolved. Germline V CDR1 and CDR2: LNHNV, YYDKDF (reference sequence). The V end lost 3 bases, the J end lost 10 bases, and 10 bases lay between the germline ends. The CDR3 contains 12 residues. Written as DNA, the CDR3 is TGTGCCACCAGCAGGGACGGATGGGAGCAGTTCTTC. It specifies CATSRDGWEQFF.

This clonotype was seen only a few times. This sequence joins TRBV6-2 or TRBV6-3 and TRBJ2-7; 9 bases are shared with TRBD1. Losses at the gene ends were 4 bases for V and 6 bases for J; bases not matched to a gene: 10. The germline gives CDR1 MNHEY, CDR2 SVGEGT. The CDR3 loop spans 15 amino acids. Here the CDR3 DNA reads TGTGCCAGCAGTTCAATCCGGGACAGGGTCAGCGAGCAGTACTTC. It is translated as CASSSIRDRVSEQYF.

This clonotype appeared a few times. This chain uses TRBV9 with TRBJ1-2; D possibly corresponds to TRBD1 (5 bases). Germline CDR1 reads SGDLS; CDR2 reads YYNGEE. The CDR3 covers 16 residues. With 4 bases removed from V and 8 bases from J, the gap between germline ends came to 24 bases. The CDR3 spells CASSSTPRAGSRGYTF. The CDR3 DNA is TGTGCCAGCAGCTCAACCCCGCGAGCAGGGTCGCGCGGCTACACCTTC.

This clonotype was seen once. The rearrangement uses TRBV3-1 and TRBJ2-1, with D maybe TRBD2 (5 bases). TRBJ2-7 explains the end of the DNA better; the J call may be wrong. Germline V gives CDR1 LGHDT, CDR2 YNNKEL (reference sequence). The CDR3 extends over 15 amino acids. The CDR3 DNA reads as TGTGCCAGCAGCCAAGACGCGGGCAGTCACAATGAGCAGTACTTC. Residues: CASSQDAGSHNEQYF.

J is TRBJ1-4 and V is TRBV5-8; 9 positions agree with TRBD1. With 0 bases clipped from V and 7 bases from J, the junction kept 1 base outside the gene matches. Looked up from germline, CDR1 is SGHTS and CDR2 is YDEGEE. This CDR3 region has 14 residues. The CDR3 DNA sequence: TGTGCCAGCAGCTTGGGGACAGGGGTTGAAAAACTGTTTTTT. Translation gives CASSLGTGVEKLFF.

The rearrangement links TRBV15 to TRBJ2-7; 9 nucleotides line up with TRBD1. The CDR3 is made up of 15 amino acids. The germline gives CDR1 LNHNV, CDR2 YYDKDF (reference sequence). The V gene end was trimmed by 1 base and the J gene end by 7 bases; junction bases not matched to a gene: 8. Here the CDR3 reads CATSRARTGVGEQYF. The DNA for the CDR3 is TGTGCCACCAGCAGAGCAAGGACAGGGGTTGGGGAGCAGTACTTC.

The chain employs TRBV20-1 and TRBJ2-7; D is unresolved. V shed 5 bases and J shed 7 bases, with 24 bases lying between them. The CDR3 is made up of 15 amino acids. The germline V gene has CDR1 DFQATT and CDR2 SNEGSKA (reference sequence). For the CDR3, the DNA is TGCAGTGCTGGAGCAGGCCCCCCGCCCTACAATGAGCAGTACTTC. Encoded protein: CSAGAGPPPYNEQYF.

The chain employs TRBV4-3 and TRBJ1-2; D gene ambiguous. CDR3 size: 17 residues. Per germline, CDR1 LGHNA and CDR2 YSLEER. The V end lost 0 bases, the J end lost 4 bases, and 18 bases lay between the germline ends. This CDR3 reads CASSQDFAGSPSYGYTF. CDR3 in DNA: TGCGCCAGCAGCCAAGATTTTGCGGGAAGTCCCTCCTATGGCTACACCTTC.

This chain joins TRBV4-3 and TRBJ2-1, with a possible D match to TRBD2 (6 bases). The germline V and J ends were trimmed by 1 base and 9 bases, with 22 bases remaining between them. The germline V gene has CDR1 LGHNA and CDR2 YSLEER. The CDR3 is 17 amino acids. The CDR3 reads CASSQVNSQSGVREQFF. The CDR3 nucleotides read TGCGCCAGCAGCCAAGTAAATTCCCAGTCGGGAGTTCGTGAGCAGTTCTTC.

The chain links TRBV18 to TRBJ2-7; D may be TRBD2 (6 bases). CDR3 length: 15 residues. Trimming removed 3 bases from V and 7 bases from J, with 19 bases in between. Germline V lookup: CDR1 KGHSH, CDR2 LQKENI. The CDR3 DNA follows: TGTGCCAGCTCACCGGAACCAGGGACTGCCCAGGAGCAGTACTTC. Its protein is CASSPEPGTAQEQYF.

J is TRBJ2-7 and V is TRBV12-3 or TRBV12-4, with 7 bases lining up with TRBD1. The J call may be faulty, since TRBJ2-5 better matches the DNA end. This CDR3 is built from 14 residues. The DNA for the CDR3 is TGTGCCAGCAGGGAACAGGGGTTAGGAGAGACCCAGTACTTC. Translated: CASREQGLGETQYF.

V usage is TRBV28 and J usage is TRBJ2-4, with TRBD2 identical over 7 bases. The J call is uncertain, as TRBJ2-7 better fits the DNA end. The CDR3 is 13 residues long. Germline V CDR1 and CDR2: MDHEN, SYDVKM. The CDR3 DNA reads as TGTGCCAGCACCGAGGGAGGGGACTACGAGCAGTACTTC. This encodes CASTEGGDYEQYF.

This chain links TRBV20-1 with TRBJ2-4; TRBD2 matches at 12 bases. TRBJ2-7 explains the end of the DNA better; the J call may be wrong. Germline-derived CDR1 and CDR2 are DFQATT and SNEGSKA (reference sequence). The CDR3 length is 15 residues. CDR3 amino acids: CSARDLTSGSYEQYF. For the CDR3, the DNA is TGCAGTGCTAGAGACCTGACTAGCGGGAGCTACGAGCAGTACTTC.